This passage covers 16 T cell receptor beta chains from one sample sequenced in a study of blood T cells in healthy people across ages. PCR was performed a second time for about 7 to 12 cycles using a sample-barcoded 5' primer and a J-beta primer mix. Using its own MiXCR run on the 5' RACE reads, TCRdb lists one record per CDR3 protein. The sample shows more than 600,000 distinct CDR3 sequences, roughly 25% of them seen only once. This sample also belongs to another study, concerning T cells of mothers and their children.

What was sequenced was blood. These receptor sequences come from a boy aged 10-17 years in good health.

With respect to this clonotype: A junction boundary mismatches the germline segment, possibly from a read error. The genes are TRBV20-1 and TRBJ2-5; D assignment may be TRBD1 or TRBD2 (5 bases each). CDR1 is DFQATT and CDR2 is SNEGSKA in the germline V gene (reference sequence). The CDR3 has 15 amino acids. The CDR3 is CGARDPLGSVKTQYF. Here the CDR3 DNA reads TGCGGTGCTAGGGACCCTCTAGGGTCCGTGAAGACCCAGTACTTC.

This chain uses TRBV7-8 with TRBJ2-3; tentatively, D is TRBD1 or TRBD2 (5 bases each). From germline, CDR1 is SGHVS and CDR2 FQNEAQ. CDR3 size: 15 residues. Trimming stripped 4 bases from V and 0 bases from J, with 11 bases between. CDR3 sequence: CASSSGPMSTDTQYF. In DNA form, the CDR3 reads TGTGCCAGCAGCTCGGGACCGATGAGCACAGATACGCAGTATTTT.

This chain links TRBV14 with TRBJ2-5; 7 nucleotides line up with TRBD2. CDR1 is SGHDN, CDR2 FVKESK, per germline. The CDR3 is 16 residues long. The junction had 11 bases not matched to a gene; V was cut back by 2 bases and J by 5 bases. CDR3 amino acids: CASSQSWTSVGETQYF. The CDR3 nucleotides read TGTGCCAGCAGCCAATCTTGGACTAGTGTCGGTGAGACCCAGTACTTC.

The J gene is TRBJ2-3, the V gene TRBV2; maybe TRBD2 (6 bases). With 4 bases removed from V and 4 bases from J, the gap between germline ends came to 15 bases. This CDR3 spans 15 amino acids. Looked up from germline, CDR1 is SNHLY and CDR2 is FYNNEI. CDR3: CASSAGDLSADTQYF. CDR3 DNA: TGTGCCAGCAGTGCCGGGGACTTATCGGCAGATACGCAGTATTTT.

The chain employs TRBV29-1 and TRBJ1-1; 9 nucleotides match TRBD1. The ends lost 3 bases at V and 1 base at J; junction bases unmatched: 3. This CDR3 comprises 14 residues. Per the germline V gene, CDR1 is SQVTM and CDR2 is ANQGSEA. CDR3 DNA sequence: TGCAGCGTTGAGGACAGGGGCGGGAACACTGAAGCTTTCTTT. This codes for CSVEDRGGNTEAFF.

The rearrangement links TRBV20-1 to TRBJ2-5; 7 nucleotides align to TRBD2. The J call is doubtful: the DNA matches TRBJ2-7 better. Per the germline V gene, CDR1 is DFQATT and CDR2 is SNEGSKA (reference sequence). The CDR3 spans 16 residues. The CDR3 DNA is TGCAGTGCCTCCGGAGTCATGCTAGCGGAATCCTACGAGCAGTACTTC. It is translated as CSASGVMLAESYEQYF.

The V call is TRBV10-2, the J call TRBJ2-4, with no clear D. This CDR3 has 13 amino acids. Trimming cost V 6 bases and J 0 bases, with 6 bases left between them. CDR1 is WSHSY, CDR2 SAAADI, per germline. CDR3 nucleotides: TGCGCCAGCAGGCAACTAGCCAAAAACATTCAGTACTTC. This codes for CASRQLAKNIQYF.

A few counts support this clonotype. The chain links TRBV11-2 to TRBJ2-2; TRBD2 might be the D (6 bases). Trimming cost V 7 bases and J 6 bases, with 15 bases left between them. The germline gives CDR1 SGHAT, CDR2 FQNNGV. The CDR3 has 14 amino acids. The CDR3 loop reads CASNGGSYSGELFF. CDR3 sequence (DNA): TGTGCCAGCAACGGGGGTTCATATTCCGGGGAGCTGTTTTTT.

The chain recombines TRBV7-8 with TRBJ2-3; D is ambiguous. The CDR3 consists of 12 residues. V lost 6 bases, J lost 5 bases, and 9 bases lay in between. Germline V gene lookup returns CDR1 SGHVS and CDR2 FQNEAQ. CDR3 coding DNA: TGTGCCAGCAGTCGGTTTGTAGATACGCAGTATTTT. This sequence encodes CASSRFVDTQYF.

The table lists this clonotype with a few counts. The V call is TRBV6-5, the J call TRBJ2-5; TRBD1 or TRBD2 may be the D gene (5 bases each). The CDR3 is 14 amino acids. Germline V CDR1 and CDR2: MNHEY, SVGAGI. With 2 bases removed from V and 5 bases from J, the gap between germline ends came to 12 bases. CDR3 amino acids: CASSYLGTWETQYF. CDR3 nucleotide sequence: TGTGCCAGCAGTTACCTGGGGACGTGGGAGACCCAGTACTTC.

Points on this clonotype: One junction end disagrees with the germline gene, perhaps due to a read error. The V call is TRBV13, the J call TRBJ2-1, with a tentative D call TRBD1 (5 bases). This CDR3 spans 18 amino acids. Germline loops: CDR1 PRHDT, CDR2 FYEKMQ (reference sequence). CDR3 protein: CANSLGQGLGGEYNEQFF. CDR3 bases: TGTGCCAACAGCTTAGGCCAGGGCTTGGGCGGAGAGTACAATGAGCAGTTCTTC.

This clonotype has a handful of counts. In DNA, the CDR3 is TGCGCCAGCAGCCAGGCATCCTTTACAGGGTTAGGTGGGAATGAGCAGTTCTTC. As protein: CASSQASFTGLGGNEQFF. This rearrangement joins TRBV4-3 to TRBJ2-1, with D perhaps matching TRBD1 (6 bases). V was pared by 3 bases and J by 7 bases, with 25 bases between. Per the germline V gene, CDR1 is LGHNA and CDR2 is YSLEER. The CDR3 extends over 18 amino acids.

This chain uses TRBV4-2 with TRBJ1-1; possibly TRBD1 for D (6 bases). Germline loops: CDR1 LGHNA, CDR2 YNFKEQ. With 6 bases removed from V and 5 bases from J, the gap between germline ends came to 16 bases. This CDR3 is built from 14 residues. The CDR3 spells CASRLIGGITEAFF. The CDR3 DNA reads TGTGCCAGCAGGCTCATAGGGGGTATTACTGAAGCTTTCTTT.

This clonotype was detected a few times. This chain joins TRBV24-1 and TRBJ2-5; possible D gene TRBD1, 6 bases. The CDR3 covers 14 residues. Deletions cut 5 bases from V and 5 bases from J, with 14 bases between. Germline values: CDR1 KGHDR, CDR2 SFDVKD. In nucleotides, the CDR3 is TGTGCCACCAGTGCCCCCTCAGGGGAGGAGACCCAGTACTTC. As protein: CATSAPSGEETQYF.

The V gene is TRBV12-3 or TRBV12-4, the J gene TRBJ1-3, with D possibly being TRBD1 (5 bases). The V and J ends lost 3 bases and 6 bases respectively, with 15 bases between them. The CDR3 is 15 amino acids. CDR3 protein: CASSFGGVPTNTIYF. The CDR3 DNA reads as TGTGCCAGCAGTTTTGGGGGGGTCCCGACAAACACCATATATTTT.

This clonotype was counted between two and nine times. This chain connects TRBV20-1 to TRBJ2-7, with TRBD2 as a possible D gene (6 bases). The CDR3 is made up of 15 amino acids. CDR1 and CDR2 from the germline V gene are DFQATT and SNEGSKA (reference sequence). The V end lost 6 bases, the J end lost 0 bases, and 18 bases lay between the germline ends. The CDR3 nucleotides are TGCAGTGCCACTTTATCGGGGGTGATCTCCTACGAGCAGTACTTC. Its protein is CSATLSGVISYEQYF.